This T cell receptor beta chain was identified in a study of blood T cell repertoires in COVID-19. For the study at large: Whether acute or convalescent, the COVID-19 samples came from the United States, Italy and Spain. PBMCs, B-cell-depleted T cells, or T cells provided the cDNA or gDNA that made up the material.

Authors' methods: Estimation of nucleated cell counts was performed using reference gene primer amplification. The table came from immunoSEQ multiplex PCR; TCRdb's copy has only in-frame clones and leaves some out. V, J and clone size are taken as reported in that table, and D and trimming were inferred from the DNA itself. The sample gives around 180,000 clones, roughly nine tenths of which show up once; around 25% is in the top ten. The CDR3 is made up of 15 amino acids. Per germline, CDR1 SGHRS and CDR2 YFSETQ. Trimming stripped 3 bases from V and 4 bases from J, with 16 bases between. This rearrangement joins TRBV5-1 to TRBJ1-2; D may be TRBD1 (6 bases). Sequences were obtained from peripheral blood. This sequence originates from a man aged 55 to 70 with acute or convalescent COVID-19. The CDR3 bases are TGCGCCAGCAGCTCTTCCAGGGGCCGGGGCTATGGCTACACCTTC. The encoded protein is CASSSSRGRGYGYTF.